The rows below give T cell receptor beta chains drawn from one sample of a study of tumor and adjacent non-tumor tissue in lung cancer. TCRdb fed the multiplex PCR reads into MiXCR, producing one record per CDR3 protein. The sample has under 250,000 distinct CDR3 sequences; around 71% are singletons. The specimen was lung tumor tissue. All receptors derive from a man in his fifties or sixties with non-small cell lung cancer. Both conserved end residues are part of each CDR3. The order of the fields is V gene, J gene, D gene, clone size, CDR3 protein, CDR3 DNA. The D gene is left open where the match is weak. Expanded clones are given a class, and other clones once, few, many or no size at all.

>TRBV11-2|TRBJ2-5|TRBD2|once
CASSLQPGGRQVTQYF
TGTGCCAGCAGCCTCCAACCGGGGGGGAGGCAAGTGACACAGTACTTC
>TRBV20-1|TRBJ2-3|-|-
CSARDVRLSTDTQYF
TGCAGTGCTAGAGATGTGAGGCTTAGCACAGATACACAGTATTTT
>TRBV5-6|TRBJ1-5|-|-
CASNLGGTYSNQPQHF
TGTGCCAGCAACTTGGGCGGGACCTATAGCAATCAGCCCCAGCATTTT
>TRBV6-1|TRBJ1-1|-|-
CASSEGFEDSNTEVFF
TGTGCCAGCAGTGAAGGGTTTGAGGATTCCAACACTGAAGTTTTCTTT
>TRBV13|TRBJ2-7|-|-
CANSLSDEQYF
TGTGCCAACAGCTTAAGCGACGAGCAGTACTTC
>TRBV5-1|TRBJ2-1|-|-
CASSLISSDSEQFF
TGCGCCAGCAGCTTGATATCTAGCGATTCAGAGCAGTTCTTC
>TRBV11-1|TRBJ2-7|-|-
CASSLAILDNSYQQYF
TGTGCCAGCAGCTTAGCGATTCTTGATAACTCCTACCAGCAGTACTTC
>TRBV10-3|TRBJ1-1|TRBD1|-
CAIRTGGVNTEAFF
TGTGCCATCAGGACAGGGGGCGTGAACACTGAAGCTTTCTTT
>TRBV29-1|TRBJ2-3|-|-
CSVGRGSTDTQYF
TGCAGCGTTGGGAGGGGGAGCACAGATACGCAGTATTTT
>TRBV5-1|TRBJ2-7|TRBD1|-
CASSLEDRGRGMQYF
TGCGCCAGCAGCTTGGAGGACAGGGGTCGGGGAATGCAGTACTTC
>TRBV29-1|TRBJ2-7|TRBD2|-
CGAPGLAGGRYEQYF
TGCGGCGCCCCCGGCCTAGCGGGGGGCCGCTACGAGCAGTACTTC
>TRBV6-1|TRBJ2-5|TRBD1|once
CGSRAGGETQYF
TGTGGCAGCAGAGCAGGGGGAGAGACCCAGTACTTC